What follows are 18 T cell receptor beta chains derived from one specimen sequenced in a study of OX40 agonist ivuxolimab in advanced cancers. Preparation of the library involved the immunoSEQ multiplex PCR assay. TCRdb's version of the immuneACCESS table is confined to in-frame rearrangements and falls short of the full clone set. An unresolved V gene accounts for under half of the shortfall where checked; the remainder is of unknown origin. This sample gives roughly 41,000 clones in total; more than 75% of them show up just once. The top ten constitute about 13% of the sample. The sequencing used CD4+ or CD8+ T cells sorted from blood, collected in a trial of the OX40 agonist ivuxolimab. The origin of the receptors is an adult with an advanced solid tumor such as melanoma, head and neck, liver or kidney cancer.

The V call is TRBV6-5, the J call TRBJ2-1, with 9 bases identical to TRBD1. Germline V gives CDR1 MNHEY, CDR2 SVGAGI. V was clipped by 2 bases and J by 6 bases; unmatched bases: 5. This CDR3 is 15 amino acids long. CDR3 in DNA: TGTGCCAGCAGTTACGGGACAGGGTTTTTCAATGAGCAGTTCTTC. Translation: CASSYGTGFFNEQFF.

The rearrangement joins TRBV9 to TRBJ2-1, with 10 bases identical to TRBD1. The V and J ends lost 2 bases and 7 bases, in that order; junction bases with no gene match: 6. The CDR3 runs 15 residues. Germline V gene lookup returns CDR1 SGDLS and CDR2 YYNGEE. DNA for the CDR3: TGTGCCAGCAGCGTCTCCGGGACAGGGGTGAATGAGCAGTTCTTC. Translation gives CASSVSGTGVNEQFF.

This clone was recorded a few times. V and J are TRBV19 and TRBJ1-2; no firm D call. The CDR3 runs 14 residues. The V gene's germline CDR1 is LNHDA and CDR2 SQIVND (reference sequence). The V end was cut by 0 bases, the J end by 4 bases, with 9 bases between. The CDR3 region is CASSIDPGIYGYTF. As DNA, the CDR3 is TGTGCCAGTAGTATAGATCCGGGGATCTATGGCTACACCTTC. The full variable domain, with the rest looked up from reference TRBV19 and TRBJ1-2, is DGGITQSPKYLFRKEGQNVTLSCEQNLNHDAMYWYRQDPGQGLRLIYYSQIVNDFQKGDIAEGYSVSREKKESFPLTVTSAQKNPTAFYLCASSIDPGIYGYTFGSGTRLTVV.

The CDR3 DNA reads as TGTGCCAGCAGTTTATCGGGGGAGGGGGCGGCTCTGGCCACTGGGGCCAACGTCCTGACTTTC. It encodes CASSLSGEGAALATGANVLTF. This chain joins TRBV27 and TRBJ2-6, with D tentatively TRBD1 or TRBD2 (7 bases each). V was trimmed by 0 bases and J by 2 bases, leaving 23 bases between them. The CDR3 spans 21 residues. Per germline, CDR1 MNHEY and CDR2 SMNVEV (reference sequence).

The V and J genes are TRBV9 and TRBJ2-7; 8 bases are shared with TRBD2. The J segment lost 6 bases and the V segment lost 3 bases, leaving 8 bases of the junction unmatched. CDR1 and CDR2 (germline): SGDLS, YYNGEE. This CDR3 is 14 amino acids long. CDR3 residues: CASSAGGTPVEQYF. The CDR3 nucleotides read TGTGCCAGCAGCGCGGGGGGGACTCCGGTCGAGCAGTACTTC.

V is TRBV4-1 and J is TRBJ2-5; D remains unclear. The length of the CDR3 is 13 residues. CDR1 and CDR2 (germline): MGHRA, YSYEKL. The V gene lost 0 bases and the J gene lost 3 bases, with 5 bases spanning the gap. Here the CDR3 DNA reads TGCGCCAGCAGCCAAGATTGGGAAGAGACCCAGTACTTC. Residues: CASSQDWEETQYF.

The chain has TRBV19 and TRBJ1-6; TRBD1 might be the D (5 bases). V was pared by 6 bases and J by 7 bases, with 16 bases between. CDR3 size: 15 residues. Germline V lookup: CDR1 LNHDA, CDR2 SQIVND (reference sequence). The CDR3 spells CASSNRDGGNSPLHF. CDR3 nucleotide sequence: TGTGCCAGTAGCAACCGGGACGGCGGGAATTCACCCCTCCACTTT.

The CDR3: CASKRTGGNEQFF. In DNA, the CDR3 is TGTGCCAGCAAACGGACAGGGGGAAATGAGCAGTTCTTC. This sequence joins TRBV2 and TRBJ2-1, with TRBD1 matching 10 bases. The length of the CDR3 is 13 residues. With V trimmed by 7 bases and J by 7 bases, 4 bases remained unmatched. Germline V gene lookup returns CDR1 SNHLY and CDR2 FYNNEI.

This rearrangement joins TRBV15 to TRBJ2-5; 8 nucleotides match TRBD2. This CDR3 comprises 15 residues. V lost 5 bases and J lost 5; bases outside the gene matches: 10. Germline CDR1 and CDR2: LNHNV and YYDKDF (reference sequence). The CDR3 DNA reads TGTGCCACCAGCCGGGGGGGGCAGCTTTCGGAGACCCAGTACTTC. Its translation is CATSRGGQLSETQYF.

This clone showed up just once. V gene TRBV29-1 combines with J gene TRBJ2-3, with D uncertain. CDR1 SQVTM and CDR2 ANQGSEA come from the germline V gene. The CDR3 runs to 14 residues. Trimming took 2 bases from V and 0 from J, leaving 9 bases between them. The CDR3 here is CSVEPQMSTDTQYF. CDR3 sequence (DNA): TGCAGCGTTGAACCACAGATGAGCACAGATACGCAGTATTTT.

This clone was found a few times. The chain links TRBV29-1 to TRBJ2-1, with 7 nucleotides matching TRBD1. CDR1 SQVTM and CDR2 ANQGSEA come from the germline V gene. V lost 6 bases to trimming and J lost 6 bases; unmatched junction nucleotides: 11. The CDR3 has 14 amino acids. CDR3 coding DNA: TGCAGCGTGGGAGAGACAGGGTGGGGCAATGAGCAGTTCTTC. Amino acids: CSVGETGWGNEQFF.

The chain uses TRBV5-6 and TRBJ2-3, with 9 bases matching TRBD1. The J segment lost 1 base and the V segment lost 4 bases, leaving 7 bases of the junction unmatched. CDR1 SGHDT and CDR2 YYEEEE come from the germline V gene. CDR3 length: 16 amino acids. The CDR3 is CASSPEQGAGTDTQYF. The CDR3 DNA follows: TGTGCCAGCAGCCCCGAACAGGGGGCGGGCACAGATACGCAGTATTTT. The variable domain in full, completed from reference TRBV5-6 and TRBJ2-3, reads DAGVTQSPTHLIKTRGQQVTLRCSPKSGHDTVSWYQQALGQGPQFIFQYYEEEERQRGNFPDRFSGHQFPNYSSELNVNALLLGDSALYLCASSPEQGAGTDTQYFGPGTRLTVL.

V gene TRBV11-2 combines with J gene TRBJ2-7; 10 bases are shared with TRBD1. Germline values: CDR1 SGHAT, CDR2 FQNNGV. The CDR3 is 15 amino acids. Losses at the gene ends were 5 bases for V and 4 bases for J; bases not matched to a gene: 8. The CDR3 loop is CASSSSGQGNYEQYF. CDR3 nucleotides: TGTGCCAGCAGCAGCTCGGGACAGGGGAATTACGAGCAGTACTTC.

Written as DNA, the CDR3 is TGTGCCAGATCATCCGGGACTGAGAACACCGGGGAGCTGTTTTTT. This gives the protein CARSSGTENTGELFF. The chain employs TRBV21-1 and TRBJ2-2; the table's TRBD2 call for D was not verified on the DNA. TRBV21-1 is recorded as a pseudogene. CDR3 length: 15 amino acids.

This sequence joins TRBV6-5 and TRBJ1-2; possibly TRBD1 for D (6 bases). The CDR3 spans 14 residues. Germline assignment: CDR1 MNHEY and CDR2 SVGAGI. V was shortened by 4 bases and J by 7 bases, with 16 bases between the two germline ends. The CDR3 DNA follows: TGTGCCAGCAGTTTCCTCGGGGGCTCCGGTGGCTACACCTTC. Protein product: CASSFLGGSGGYTF.

This chain links TRBV4-1 with TRBJ2-7, with a tentative D call TRBD1 (6 bases). The CDR3 runs to 14 residues. V was trimmed by 2 bases and J by 7 bases, leaving 15 bases between them. Germline V gene sequence: CDR1 MGHRA, CDR2 YSYEKL. The chain's CDR3 is CASSQTGFRGEQYF. CDR3 nucleotide sequence: TGCGCCAGCAGCCAAACAGGGTTTCGGGGTGAGCAGTACTTC.

V gene TRBV7-6 combines with J gene TRBJ1-1, with 7 bases that match TRBD1. The J segment lost 5 bases and the V segment lost 6 bases, leaving 6 bases of the junction unmatched. CDR3 size: 13 residues. Germline values: CDR1 SGHVS, CDR2 FNYEAQ. The CDR3 sequence: CASRRDSGTEAFF. The CDR3 region has the DNA TGTGCCAGCAGACGGGACAGTGGGACTGAAGCTTTCTTT.

J is TRBJ2-7 and V is TRBV6-1; TRBD2 aligns across 12 bases. V dropped 8 bases and J dropped 1; count of bases not matched to a gene: 0. The CDR3 runs to 13 residues. The germline gives CDR1 MNHNS, CDR2 SASEGT. CDR3 amino acids: CASGLAGSYEQYF. The CDR3 coding sequence is TGTGCCAGCGGACTAGCGGGGTCCTACGAGCAGTACTTC.